What follows are 26 T cell receptor beta chains derived from one specimen sequenced in a study of blood T cells in healthy people across ages. The use of a sample-barcoded 5' primer and a J-beta primer mix characterized a second PCR of roughly 7 to 12 cycles. In TCRdb, the 5' RACE reads were re-called with MiXCR into one record per CDR3 protein. The profile shows approximately 1,700,000 distinct CDR3 sequences, 39% of them singletons. The specimen sequenced was blood. The receptors stem from a human donor in good health.

The chain combines TRBV7-8 with TRBJ2-1; TRBD1 is a possible D gene (6 bases). V was cut by 5 bases and J by 5 bases, with 19 bases left in between. The CDR3 is 16 residues long. Germline V gene data show CDR1 as SGHVS and CDR2 as FQNEAQ. This CDR3 is CASSPPGLGTHNEQFF. DNA for the CDR3: TGTGCCAGCAGCCCCCCGGGTCTAGGGACACACAATGAGCAGTTCTTC.

This chain uses TRBV2 with TRBJ2-3; 8 nucleotides align to TRBD1. This CDR3 is built from 14 residues. V lost 8 bases to trimming and J lost 4 bases; unmatched junction nucleotides: 8. CDR1 and CDR2 (germline): SNHLY, FYNNEI. The CDR3 sequence is CASRDRLSADTQYF. The CDR3 DNA reads as TGTGCCAGCCGGGACAGGTTATCTGCAGATACGCAGTATTTT.

The chain recombines TRBV28 with TRBJ2-7; possible D gene TRBD1, 5 bases. The length of the CDR3 is 15 residues. CDR1 is MDHEN, CDR2 SYDVKM, per germline. Trimming shortened V by 3 bases and J by 0 bases, and 12 bases separated the two germline ends. CDR3 nucleotides: TGTGCCAGCAGTTTGGTACAGGTGAGCTCCTACGAGCAGTACTTC. Protein product: CASSLVQVSSYEQYF.

This chain uses TRBV4-2 with TRBJ2-3; 7 bases align to TRBD2. Germline V CDR1 and CDR2: LGHNA, YNFKEQ. V lost 0 bases, J lost 4 bases, and 1 base stayed unmatched. The CDR3 has 14 residues. CDR3 in DNA: TGTGCCAGCAGCCAAGAGGCGGGGGCAGATACGCAGTATTTT. Its protein is CASSQEAGADTQYF.

The rearrangement joins TRBV2 to TRBJ2-7; weak D call: TRBD2 (5 bases). Germline assignment: CDR1 SNHLY and CDR2 FYNNEI. The V end was cut by 1 base, the J end by 0 bases, with 10 bases between. The CDR3 is made up of 15 amino acids. The CDR3 protein is CASSEGQRSSYEQYF. DNA for the CDR3: TGTGCCAGCAGTGAAGGCCAGCGGAGCTCCTACGAGCAGTACTTC.

This clonotype occurred a few times. The DNA of the CDR3 is TGTGCCAGCAGTGGGGACGGGAATTCACCCCTCCACTTT. Encoded protein: CASSGDGNSPLHF. This chain links TRBV2 with TRBJ1-6; D may be TRBD1 (5 bases). Trimming pared 4 bases from V and 7 bases from J, leaving 8 bases between. The CDR3 is 13 residues long. The germline gives CDR1 SNHLY, CDR2 FYNNEI.

The chain has TRBV7-9 and TRBJ1-2, with D unclear. The CDR3 has 18 amino acids. Between the trimmed V and J ends, which lost 2 bases and 1 base, there was a span of 20 bases. Germline V gene lookup returns CDR1 SEHNR and CDR2 FQNEAQ (reference sequence). The CDR3 protein is CASSLTLGWTTDNYGYTF. CDR3 sequence (DNA): TGTGCCAGCAGCTTAACCCTAGGTTGGACGACGGATAACTATGGCTACACCTTC.

This clonotype was seen once. The chain has TRBV6-5 and TRBJ1-1; tentative D call: TRBD1 (5 bases). The CDR3 is 16 residues long. Trimming cost V 4 bases and J 4 bases, with 19 bases left between them. The germline V gene encodes CDR1 MNHEY and CDR2 SVGAGI. The CDR3 bases are TGTGCCAGCAGTTCCCGCCCGACAGTTCCGGGCACTGAAGCTTTCTTT. Protein product: CASSSRPTVPGTEAFF.

Comment on this clonotype: Compared with germline, one end of the junction differs, possibly owing to a read error. This chain connects TRBV7-2 to TRBJ2-4, with TRBD2 identical over 8 bases. Looked up from germline, CDR1 is SGHTA and CDR2 is FQGNSA. This CDR3 is built from 14 residues. CDR3 sequence: CANSGGVAKNIQYF. CDR3 nucleotide sequence: TGTGCCAACAGCGGGGGTGTAGCCAAAAACATTCAGTACTTC.

This clonotype was counted a few times. This chain joins TRBV29-1 and TRBJ2-7, with D hard to call. The V and J ends lost 4 bases and 2 bases respectively, with 9 bases between them. The CDR3 spans 12 residues. Germline CDR1 SQVTM, CDR2 ANQGSEA. The CDR3 reads CSVAKEAYEQYF. The CDR3 bases are TGCAGCGTTGCCAAGGAAGCCTACGAGCAGTACTTC.

In its sample, this clonotype was seen a few times. CDR3 in amino acids: CASTLAMGSYEQYF. DNA for the CDR3: TGTGCCAGCACCCTAGCGATGGGGTCCTACGAGCAGTACTTC. The chain is built from TRBV3-1 and TRBJ2-7; possibly TRBD2 for D (6 bases). This CDR3 comprises 14 residues. The ends were cut back, 7 bases at V and 1 base at J, with 14 bases in the middle. Germline V gives CDR1 LGHDT, CDR2 YNNKEL (reference sequence).

This clonotype turned up a few times. The chain recombines TRBV29-1 with TRBJ2-5; D uncertain. Trimming took 6 bases from V and 5 from J, leaving 10 bases between them. Germline-derived CDR1 and CDR2 are SQVTM and ANQGSEA. CDR3 length: 11 residues. Here the CDR3 reads CSVQTRETQYF. As DNA, the CDR3 is TGCAGCGTCCAAACCCGGGAGACCCAGTACTTC.

This sequence joins TRBV6-5 and TRBJ2-7; D possibly uses TRBD1 or TRBD2 (5 bases each). The germline V gene has CDR1 MNHEY and CDR2 SVGAGI. V lost 4 bases and J 2 bases, leaving 12 bases between the germline ends. The CDR3 is 14 amino acids. The CDR3 bases are TGTGCCAGCAGTTTAAAGGGGACGGCCTACGAGCAGTACTTC. Its translation: CASSLKGTAYEQYF.

The chain has TRBV12-3 or TRBV12-4 and TRBJ2-7; tentatively, D is TRBD1 or TRBD2 (5 bases each). The CDR3 extends over 12 amino acids. V gave up 7 bases and J gave up 8 bases, with 15 bases separating them. The CDR3 region has the DNA TGTGCCAGCACCCGGGACGGTTCGAAGCAGTACTTC. It translates to CASTRDGSKQYF.

This clonotype came up many times. The chain uses TRBV29-1 and TRBJ1-2; weak D call: TRBD1 (6 bases). Germline V CDR1 and CDR2: SQVTM, ANQGSEA. There are 15 residues in the CDR3. Trimming stripped 3 bases from V and 1 base from J, with 15 bases between. CDR3 sequence: CSVERGGAGNYGYTF. In DNA form, the CDR3 reads TGCAGCGTTGAGCGCGGGGGCGCGGGTAACTATGGCTACACCTTC.

This chain connects TRBV20-1 to TRBJ2-3; D not resolved. Germline V gives CDR1 DFQATT, CDR2 SNEGSKA (reference sequence). Trimming removed 3 bases from V and 2 bases from J, with 12 bases in between. The CDR3 consists of 14 residues. DNA of the CDR3: TGCAGTGCTAGTGGGGTCCGCTCCACAGATACGCAGTATTTT. It codes for CSASGVRSTDTQYF.

The J gene is TRBJ1-1, the V gene TRBV5-1; no clear D. Trimming cost V 1 base and J 0 bases, with 13 bases left between them. CDR1 SGHRS and CDR2 YFSETQ come from the germline V gene. This CDR3 has 16 residues. The CDR3 here is CASSLMLGTMNTEAFF. CDR3 coding DNA: TGCGCCAGCAGCTTGATGTTGGGCACCATGAACACTGAAGCTTTCTTT.

A word on this clonotype: Compared with germline, one end of the junction differs, possibly owing to a read error. The gene calls are TRBV29-1 and TRBJ1-2; 9 nucleotides line up with TRBD1. Germline values: CDR1 SQVTM, CDR2 ANQGSEA. The CDR3 loop spans 13 amino acids. CDR3 sequence reads: CGVAQRQGGGYTF. DNA of the CDR3: TGCGGCGTCGCTCAGAGACAGGGGGGTGGCTACACCTTC.

This clonotype occurred a few times. This chain links TRBV25-1 with TRBJ1-2; D possibly corresponds to TRBD1 (5 bases). Germline-derived CDR1 and CDR2 are MGHDK and SYGVNS. Between the trimmed V and J ends, which lost 3 bases and 5 bases, there was a span of 10 bases. The CDR3 loop spans 13 amino acids. DNA for the CDR3: TGTGCCAGCAGTGAGTGGGACGGATATGGCTACACCTTC. This translates into CASSEWDGYGYTF.

The rearrangement joins TRBV10-3 to TRBJ2-2; 8 positions agree with TRBD1. The CDR3 extends over 15 amino acids. Germline loops: CDR1 ENHRY, CDR2 SYGVKD. With 6 bases clipped from V and 3 bases from J, the junction kept 6 bases outside the gene matches. For the CDR3, the DNA is TGTGCCATCAGCTTGACAGGGGAGGACACCGGGGAGCTGTTTTTT. It yields the protein CAISLTGEDTGELFF.

The rearrangement joins TRBV7-8 to TRBJ1-6; 7 positions match TRBD1. V lost 5 bases and J lost 16; bases outside the gene matches: 5. From germline, CDR1 is SGHVS and CDR2 FQNEAQ. The CDR3 sequence is 11 residues long. CDR3 sequence (DNA): TGTGCCAGCAGCCTGAGACAGGGTCTCCACTTT. This encodes CASSLRQGLHF. Filled out from reference TRBV7-8 and TRBJ1-6, the complete variable domain reads GAGVSQSPRYKVAKRGQDVALRCDPISGHVSLFWYQQALGQGPEFLTYFQNEAQLDKSGLPSDRFFAERPEGSVSTLKIQRTQQEDSAVYLCASSLRQGLHFGNGTRLTVT.

Comments on this clonotype: A read error is possible here, since a much larger clone lies one base away. The J gene is TRBJ2-5, the V gene TRBV29-1, with D tentatively TRBD2 (5 bases). The germline gives CDR1 SQVTM, CDR2 ANQGSEA. V dropped 5 bases and J dropped 11 bases, with 18 bases sitting between them. The CDR3 is 12 residues long. CDR3 coding DNA: TGCAGCGTTAAATTCCGAACTGGGGAGCAGTACTTC. It codes for CSVKFRTGEQYF.

The table lists this clonotype with a few counts. The chain is built from TRBV28 and TRBJ1-2; unclear D gene. Per the germline V gene, CDR1 is MDHEN and CDR2 is SYDVKM. V was shortened by 2 bases and J by 8 bases, with 15 bases between the two germline ends. The CDR3 runs 14 residues. CDR3 sequence: CASSLRQLSTGYTF. The CDR3 DNA sequence: TGTGCCAGCAGTTTAAGGCAGTTATCTACGGGCTACACCTTC.

The chain employs TRBV27 and TRBJ2-1, with a tentative D call TRBD2 (8 bases). Trimming took 5 bases from V and 8 from J, leaving 19 bases between them. This CDR3 is 15 amino acids long. CDR1 and CDR2 (germline): MNHEY, SMNVEV (reference sequence). CDR3 in DNA: TGTGCCAGCAGTGCACGGGAGGGGGCTAACGATGAGCAGTTCTTC. It yields the protein CASSAREGANDEQFF.

The sample holds a few counts of this clonotype. This chain connects TRBV6-6 to TRBJ1-2; D remains unclear. Germline V CDR1 and CDR2: MNHNY, SVGAGI (reference sequence). This CDR3 is 16 amino acids long. Trimming cost V 4 bases and J 2 bases, with 17 bases left between them. The CDR3: CASSSYMDGLNYGYTF. CDR3 DNA: TGTGCCAGCAGTTCCTACATGGACGGCCTAAACTATGGCTACACCTTC.

The chain employs TRBV27 and TRBJ2-7, with 8 positions matching TRBD2. The V segment lost 5 bases and the J segment 2 bases; nucleotides outside the gene matches: 11. CDR3 length: 16 residues. Germline CDR1 is MNHEY and CDR2 is SMNVEV (reference sequence). The CDR3 bases are TGTGCCAGCAGTACCCTACGGGGGGGCGTCCCCTACGAGCAGTACTTC. Amino acids: CASSTLRGGVPYEQYF.